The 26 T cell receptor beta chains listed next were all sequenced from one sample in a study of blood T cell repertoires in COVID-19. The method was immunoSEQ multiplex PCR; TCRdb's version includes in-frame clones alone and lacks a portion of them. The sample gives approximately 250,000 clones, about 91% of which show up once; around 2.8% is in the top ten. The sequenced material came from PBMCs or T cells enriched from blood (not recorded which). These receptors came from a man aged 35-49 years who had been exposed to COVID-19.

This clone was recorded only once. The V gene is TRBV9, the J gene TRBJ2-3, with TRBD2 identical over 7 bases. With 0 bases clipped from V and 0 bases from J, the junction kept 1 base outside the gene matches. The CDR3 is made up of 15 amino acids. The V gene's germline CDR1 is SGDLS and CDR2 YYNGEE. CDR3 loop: CASSVGSGSTDTQYF. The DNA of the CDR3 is TGTGCCAGCAGCGTAGGTAGCGGGAGCACAGATACGCAGTATTTT.

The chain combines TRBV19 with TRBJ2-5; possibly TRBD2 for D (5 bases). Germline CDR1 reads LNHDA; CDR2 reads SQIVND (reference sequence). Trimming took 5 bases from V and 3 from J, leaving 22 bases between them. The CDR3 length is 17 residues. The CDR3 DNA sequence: TGTGCCAGTAGTCTCACTCCGGACGGGATTCATAAAGAGACCCAGTACTTC. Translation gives CASSLTPDGIHKETQYF.

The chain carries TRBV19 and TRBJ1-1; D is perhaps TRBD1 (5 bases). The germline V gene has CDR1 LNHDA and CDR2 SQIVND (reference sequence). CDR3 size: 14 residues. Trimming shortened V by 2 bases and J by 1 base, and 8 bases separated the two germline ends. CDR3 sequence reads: CASSISQGNTEAFF. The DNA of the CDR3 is TGTGCCAGTAGTATAAGCCAGGGGAACACTGAAGCTTTCTTT.

The CDR3 reads CASSIAMSGNNEQFF. In DNA, the CDR3 is TGTGCCAGTAGTATAGCCATGTCAGGGAACAATGAGCAGTTCTTC. The chain has TRBV19 and TRBJ2-1; possibly TRBD1 for D (5 bases). CDR3 length: 15 amino acids. V was cut by 1 base and J by 5 bases, with 12 bases left in between. Germline loops: CDR1 LNHDA, CDR2 SQIVND (reference sequence).

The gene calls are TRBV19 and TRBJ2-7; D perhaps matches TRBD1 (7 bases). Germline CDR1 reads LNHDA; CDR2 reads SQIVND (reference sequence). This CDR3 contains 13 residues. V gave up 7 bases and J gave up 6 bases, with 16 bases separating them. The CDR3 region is CASMSPGGGEQYF. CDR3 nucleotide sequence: TGTGCCAGTATGTCGCCAGGGGGAGGCGAGCAGTACTTC.

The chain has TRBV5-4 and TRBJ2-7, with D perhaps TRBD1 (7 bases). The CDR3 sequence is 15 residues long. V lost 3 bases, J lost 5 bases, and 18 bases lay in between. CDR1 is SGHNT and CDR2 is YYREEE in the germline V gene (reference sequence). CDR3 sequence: CASSSGQRVRDEQYF. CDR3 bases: TGTGCCAGCAGCTCGGGACAGCGGGTTAGGGACGAGCAGTACTTC.

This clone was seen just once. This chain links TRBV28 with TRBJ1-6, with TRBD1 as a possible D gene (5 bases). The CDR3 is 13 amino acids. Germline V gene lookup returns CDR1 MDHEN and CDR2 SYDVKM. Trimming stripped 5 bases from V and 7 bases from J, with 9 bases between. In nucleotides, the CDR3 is TGTGCCAGCAGTGGGGCGTACAATTCACCCCTCCACTTT. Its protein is CASSGAYNSPLHF.

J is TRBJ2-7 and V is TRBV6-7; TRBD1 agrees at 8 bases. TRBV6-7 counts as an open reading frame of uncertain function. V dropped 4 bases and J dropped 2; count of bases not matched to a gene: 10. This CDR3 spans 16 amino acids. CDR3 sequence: CASSSAGQGAAYEQYF. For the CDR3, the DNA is TGTGCCAGCAGTTCCGCCGGTCAGGGGGCTGCCTACGAGCAGTACTTC.

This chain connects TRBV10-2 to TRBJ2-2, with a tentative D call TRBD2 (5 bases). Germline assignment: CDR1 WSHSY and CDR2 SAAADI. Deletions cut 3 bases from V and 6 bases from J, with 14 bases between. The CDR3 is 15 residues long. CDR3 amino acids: CASSELAVGAGELFF. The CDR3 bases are TGCGCCAGCAGTGAATTAGCAGTCGGGGCCGGGGAGCTGTTTTTT.

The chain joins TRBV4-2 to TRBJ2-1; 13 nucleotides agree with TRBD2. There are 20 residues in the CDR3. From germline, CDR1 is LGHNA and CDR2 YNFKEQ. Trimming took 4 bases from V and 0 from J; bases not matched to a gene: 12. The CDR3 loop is CASSRDGLAGALDSYNEQFF. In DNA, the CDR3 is TGTGCCAGCAGCCGGGACGGACTAGCGGGAGCCCTTGACTCCTACAATGAGCAGTTCTTC.

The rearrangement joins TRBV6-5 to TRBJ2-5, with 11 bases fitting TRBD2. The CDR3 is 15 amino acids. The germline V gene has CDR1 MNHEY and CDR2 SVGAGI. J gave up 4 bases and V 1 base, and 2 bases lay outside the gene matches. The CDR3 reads CASSYFGLAGETQYF. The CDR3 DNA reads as TGTGCCAGCAGTTACTTTGGACTAGCGGGAGAGACCCAGTACTTC.

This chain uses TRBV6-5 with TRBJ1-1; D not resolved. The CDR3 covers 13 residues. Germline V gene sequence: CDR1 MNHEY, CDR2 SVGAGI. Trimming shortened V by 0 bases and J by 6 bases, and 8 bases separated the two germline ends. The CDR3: CASSYSTAPEAFF. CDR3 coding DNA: TGTGCCAGCAGTTACTCGACTGCCCCTGAAGCTTTCTTT.

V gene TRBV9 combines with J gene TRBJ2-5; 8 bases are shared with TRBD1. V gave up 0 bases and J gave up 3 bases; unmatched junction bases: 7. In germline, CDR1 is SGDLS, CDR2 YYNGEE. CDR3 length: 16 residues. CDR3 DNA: TGTGCCAGCAGCGTAGGCGGGACAGGACGAAAAGAGACCCAGTACTTC. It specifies CASSVGGTGRKETQYF.

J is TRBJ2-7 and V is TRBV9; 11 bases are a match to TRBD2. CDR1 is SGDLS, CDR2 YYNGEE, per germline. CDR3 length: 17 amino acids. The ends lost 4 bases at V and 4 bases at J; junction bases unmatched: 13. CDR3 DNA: TGTGCCAGCAGCTTGGACTCCGGGACTAGCGGATTATACGAGCAGTACTTC. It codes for CASSLDSGTSGLYEQYF.

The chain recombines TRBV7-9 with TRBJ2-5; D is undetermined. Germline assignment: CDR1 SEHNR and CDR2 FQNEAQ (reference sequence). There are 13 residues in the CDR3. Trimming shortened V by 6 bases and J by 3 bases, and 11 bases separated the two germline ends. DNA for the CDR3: TGTGCCAGCAGAAGACTGCTAGAAGAGACCCAGTACTTC. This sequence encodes CASRRLLEETQYF. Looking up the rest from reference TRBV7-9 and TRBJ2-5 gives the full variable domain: DTGVSQNPRHKITKRGQNVTFRCDPISEHNRLYWYRQTLGQGPEFLTYFQNEAQLEKSRLLSDRFSAERPKGSFSTLEIQRTEQGDSAMYLCASRRLLEETQYFGPGTRLLVL.

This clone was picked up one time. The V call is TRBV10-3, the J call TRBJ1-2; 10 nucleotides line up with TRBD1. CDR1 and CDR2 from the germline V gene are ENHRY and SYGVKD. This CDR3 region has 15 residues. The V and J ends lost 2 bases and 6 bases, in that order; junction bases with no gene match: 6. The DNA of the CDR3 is TGTGCCATCAGTGAGGGCCGGGACAGGGGTCATGGCTACACCTTC. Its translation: CAISEGRDRGHGYTF.

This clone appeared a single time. The CDR3: CASSWGQGPGTEAFF. CDR3 coding DNA: TGCGCCAGCAGCTGGGGACAGGGCCCCGGCACTGAAGCTTTCTTT. V gene TRBV5-1 combines with J gene TRBJ1-1; 9 bases fit TRBD1. Germline-derived CDR1 and CDR2 are SGHRS and YFSETQ. CDR3 size: 15 residues. J gave up 4 bases and V 3 bases, and 7 bases lay outside the gene matches.

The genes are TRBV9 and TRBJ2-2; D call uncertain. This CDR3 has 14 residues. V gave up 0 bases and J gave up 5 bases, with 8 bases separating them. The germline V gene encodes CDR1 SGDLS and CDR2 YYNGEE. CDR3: CASSVAVETGELFF. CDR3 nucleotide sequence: TGTGCCAGCAGCGTAGCTGTGGAGACCGGGGAGCTGTTTTTT.

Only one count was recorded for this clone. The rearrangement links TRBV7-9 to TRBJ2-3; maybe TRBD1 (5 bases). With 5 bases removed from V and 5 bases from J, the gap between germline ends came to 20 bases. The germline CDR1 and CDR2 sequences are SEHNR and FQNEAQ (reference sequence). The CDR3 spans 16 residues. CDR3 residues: CASSPETVRRRDTQYF. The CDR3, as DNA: TGTGCCAGCAGCCCCGAGACAGTGCGAAGGAGAGATACGCAGTATTTT.

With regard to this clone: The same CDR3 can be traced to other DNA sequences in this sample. This chain's CDR3 is CASSLLAGGRTDTQYF. The CDR3 region has the DNA TGTGCCAGCAGCCTACTAGCGGGAGGAAGGACAGATACGCAGTATTTT. The chain is built from TRBV28 and TRBJ2-3; 12 bases are shared with TRBD2. The germline V gene encodes CDR1 MDHEN and CDR2 SYDVKM. Unmatched junction bases numbered 7, after V lost 6 bases and J lost 3 bases. The CDR3 consists of 16 residues.

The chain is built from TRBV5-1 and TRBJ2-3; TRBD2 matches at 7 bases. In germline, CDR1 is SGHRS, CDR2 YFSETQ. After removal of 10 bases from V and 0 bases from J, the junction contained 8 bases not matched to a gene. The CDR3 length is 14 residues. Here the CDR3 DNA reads TGCGCCGGCAAGTTAGCGGGTAGCACAGATACGCAGTATTTT. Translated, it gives CAGKLAGSTDTQYF.

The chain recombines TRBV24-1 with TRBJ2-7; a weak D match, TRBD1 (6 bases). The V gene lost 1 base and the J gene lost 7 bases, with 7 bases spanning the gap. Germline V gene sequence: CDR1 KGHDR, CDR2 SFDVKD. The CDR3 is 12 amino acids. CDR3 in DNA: TGTGCCACCAGTGATTTTCAGGGGGAGCAGTACTTC. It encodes CATSDFQGEQYF.

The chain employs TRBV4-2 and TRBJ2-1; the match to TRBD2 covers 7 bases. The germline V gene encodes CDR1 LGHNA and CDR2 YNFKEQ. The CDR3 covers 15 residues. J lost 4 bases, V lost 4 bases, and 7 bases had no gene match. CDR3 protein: CASSPLAEVYNEQFF. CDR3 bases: TGTGCCAGCAGCCCCCTAGCGGAAGTGTACAATGAGCAGTTCTTC.

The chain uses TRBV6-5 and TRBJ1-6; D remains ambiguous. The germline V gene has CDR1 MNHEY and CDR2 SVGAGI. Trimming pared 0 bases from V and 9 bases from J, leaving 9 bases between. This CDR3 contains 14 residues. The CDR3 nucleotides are TGTGCCAGCAGTTACTCCCCGTTTATTTCACCCCTCCACTTT. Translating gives CASSYSPFISPLHF.

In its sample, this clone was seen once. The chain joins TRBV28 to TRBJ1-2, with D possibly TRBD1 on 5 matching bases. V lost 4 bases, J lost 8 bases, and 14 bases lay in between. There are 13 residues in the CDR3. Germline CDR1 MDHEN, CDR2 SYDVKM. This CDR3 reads CASSSPGLGGYTF. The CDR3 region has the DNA TGTGCCAGCAGTTCACCGGGACTTGGGGGCTACACCTTC.

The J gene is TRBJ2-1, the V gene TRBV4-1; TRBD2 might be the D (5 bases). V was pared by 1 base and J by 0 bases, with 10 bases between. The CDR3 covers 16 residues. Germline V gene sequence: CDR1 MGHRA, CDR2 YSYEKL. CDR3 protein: CASSQARSGSYNEQFF. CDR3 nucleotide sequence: TGCGCCAGCAGCCAAGCCCGGAGCGGCTCCTACAATGAGCAGTTCTTC.